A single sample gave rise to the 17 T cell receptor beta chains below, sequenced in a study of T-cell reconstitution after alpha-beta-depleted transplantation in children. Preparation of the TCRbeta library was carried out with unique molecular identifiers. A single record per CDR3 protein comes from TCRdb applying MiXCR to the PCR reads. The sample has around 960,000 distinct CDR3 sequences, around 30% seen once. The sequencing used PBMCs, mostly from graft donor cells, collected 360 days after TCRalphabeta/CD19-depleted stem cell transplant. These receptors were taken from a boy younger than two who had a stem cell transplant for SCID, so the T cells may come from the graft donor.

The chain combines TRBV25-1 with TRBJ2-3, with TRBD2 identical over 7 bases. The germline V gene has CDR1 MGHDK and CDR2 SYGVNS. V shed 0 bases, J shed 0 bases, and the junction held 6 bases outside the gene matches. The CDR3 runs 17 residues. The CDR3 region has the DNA TGTGCCAGCAGTGAATATACCCGGGGGGTGAGCACAGATACGCAGTATTTT. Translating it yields CASSEYTRGVSTDTQYF.

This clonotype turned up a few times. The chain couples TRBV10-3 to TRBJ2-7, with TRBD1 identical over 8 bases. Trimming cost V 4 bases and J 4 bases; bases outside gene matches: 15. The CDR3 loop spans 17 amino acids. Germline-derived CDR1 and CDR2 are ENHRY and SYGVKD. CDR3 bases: TGTGCCATCAGTGGGGGGGTTGTGGACAGGGCAGGATACGAGCAGTACTTC. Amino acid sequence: CAISGGVVDRAGYEQYF.

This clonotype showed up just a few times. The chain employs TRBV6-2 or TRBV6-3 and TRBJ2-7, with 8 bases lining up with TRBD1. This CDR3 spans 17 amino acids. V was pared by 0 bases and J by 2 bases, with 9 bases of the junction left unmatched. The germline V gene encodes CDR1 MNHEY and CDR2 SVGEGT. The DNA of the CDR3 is TGTGCCAGCAGTTACTCGCCACCCGGACAGGGTCCCTACGAGCAGTACTTC. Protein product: CASSYSPPGQGPYEQYF.

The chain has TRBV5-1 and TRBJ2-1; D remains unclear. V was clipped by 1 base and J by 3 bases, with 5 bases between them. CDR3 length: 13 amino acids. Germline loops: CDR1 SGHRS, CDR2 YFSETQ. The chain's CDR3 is CASSLFSYNEQFF. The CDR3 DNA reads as TGCGCCAGCAGCTTGTTTAGCTACAATGAGCAGTTCTTC.

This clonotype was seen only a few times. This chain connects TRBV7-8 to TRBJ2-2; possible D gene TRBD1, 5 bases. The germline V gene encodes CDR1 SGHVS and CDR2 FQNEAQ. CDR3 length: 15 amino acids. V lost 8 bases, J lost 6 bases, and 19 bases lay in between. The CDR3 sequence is CASEAPEQGAGELFF. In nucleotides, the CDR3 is TGTGCCAGCGAAGCCCCAGAACAAGGGGCCGGGGAGCTGTTTTTT. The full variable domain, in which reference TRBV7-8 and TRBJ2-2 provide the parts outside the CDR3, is GAGVSQSPRYKVAKRGQDVALRCDPISGHVSLFWYQQALGQGPEFLTYFQNEAQLDKSGLPSDRFFAERPEGSVSTLKIQRTQQEDSAVYLCASEAPEQGAGELFFGEGSRLTVL.

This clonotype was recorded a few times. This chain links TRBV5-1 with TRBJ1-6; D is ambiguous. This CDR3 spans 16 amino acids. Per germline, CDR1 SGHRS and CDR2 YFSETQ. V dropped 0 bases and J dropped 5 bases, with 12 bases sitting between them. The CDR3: CASSLDRVQNNSPLHF. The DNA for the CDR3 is TGCGCCAGCAGCTTGGACCGGGTACAGAATAATTCACCCCTCCACTTT.

The CDR3 DNA sequence: TGTGCCACCAGCAGAGAGAGTCAGCCTAGCTACAATGAGCAGTTCTTC. Its protein is CATSRESQPSYNEQFF. The chain has TRBV15 and TRBJ2-1, with D uncertain. This CDR3 spans 16 amino acids. V shed 0 bases and J shed 3 bases, with 12 bases lying between them. From germline, CDR1 is LNHNV and CDR2 YYDKDF (reference sequence).

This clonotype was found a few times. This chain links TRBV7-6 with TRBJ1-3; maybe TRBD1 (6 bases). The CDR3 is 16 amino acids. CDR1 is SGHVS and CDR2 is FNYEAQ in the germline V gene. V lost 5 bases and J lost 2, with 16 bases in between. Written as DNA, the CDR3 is TGTGCCAGCAGCCGGGTACAGGGAGCTGCTGGAAACACCATATATTTT. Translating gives CASSRVQGAAGNTIYF.

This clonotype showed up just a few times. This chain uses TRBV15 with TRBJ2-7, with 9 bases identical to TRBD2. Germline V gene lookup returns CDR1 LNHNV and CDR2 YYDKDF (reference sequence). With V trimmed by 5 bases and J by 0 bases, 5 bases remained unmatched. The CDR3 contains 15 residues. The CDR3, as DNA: TGTGCCACCAGCGTAGGGACTAGCTCCTCCTACGAGCAGTACTTC. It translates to CATSVGTSSSYEQYF.

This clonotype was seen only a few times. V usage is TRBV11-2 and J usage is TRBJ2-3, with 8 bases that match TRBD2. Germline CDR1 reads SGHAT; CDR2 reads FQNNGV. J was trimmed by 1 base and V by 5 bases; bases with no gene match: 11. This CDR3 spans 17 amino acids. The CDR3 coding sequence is TGTGCCAGCAGCATCTCCGGGGGGGGCGCTCGCACAGATACGCAGTATTTT. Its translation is CASSISGGGARTDTQYF.

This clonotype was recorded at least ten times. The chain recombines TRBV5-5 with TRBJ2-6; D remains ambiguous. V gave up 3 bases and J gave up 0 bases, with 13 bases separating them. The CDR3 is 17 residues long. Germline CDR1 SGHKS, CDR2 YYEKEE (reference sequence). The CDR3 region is CASSSPGEDSGANVLTF. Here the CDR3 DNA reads TGTGCCAGCAGCTCCCCCGGAGAGGACTCTGGGGCCAACGTCCTGACTTTC.

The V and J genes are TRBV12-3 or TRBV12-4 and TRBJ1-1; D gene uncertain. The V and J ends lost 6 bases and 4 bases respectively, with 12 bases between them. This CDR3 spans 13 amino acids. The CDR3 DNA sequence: TGTGCCAGCAGCCTTGGTTTTTCCACTGAAGCTTTCTTT. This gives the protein CASSLGFSTEAFF.

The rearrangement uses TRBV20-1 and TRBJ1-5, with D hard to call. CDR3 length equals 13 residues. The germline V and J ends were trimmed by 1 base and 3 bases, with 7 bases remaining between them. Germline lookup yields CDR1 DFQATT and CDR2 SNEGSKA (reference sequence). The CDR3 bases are TGCAGTGCTAGAGTTTTAGACAATCAGCCCCAGCATTTT. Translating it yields CSARVLDNQPQHF.

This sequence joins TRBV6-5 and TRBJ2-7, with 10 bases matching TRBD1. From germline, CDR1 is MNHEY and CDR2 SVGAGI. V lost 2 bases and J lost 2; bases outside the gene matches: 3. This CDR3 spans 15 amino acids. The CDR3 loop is CASSYGGTGAYEQYF. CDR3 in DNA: TGTGCCAGCAGTTACGGGGGGACAGGGGCCTACGAGCAGTACTTC.

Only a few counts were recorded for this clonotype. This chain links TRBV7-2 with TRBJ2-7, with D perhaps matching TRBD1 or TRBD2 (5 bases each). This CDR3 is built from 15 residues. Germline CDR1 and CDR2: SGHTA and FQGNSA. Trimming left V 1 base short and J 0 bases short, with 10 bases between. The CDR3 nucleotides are TGTGCCAGCAGCTTAGAAGGGACCGCCTCCTACGAGCAGTACTTC. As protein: CASSLEGTASYEQYF.

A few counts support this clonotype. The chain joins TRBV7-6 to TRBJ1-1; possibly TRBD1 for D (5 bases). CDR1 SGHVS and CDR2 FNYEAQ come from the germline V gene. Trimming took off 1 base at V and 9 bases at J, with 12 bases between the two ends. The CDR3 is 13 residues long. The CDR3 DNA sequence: TGTGCCAGCAGCTTAGGTTCTGGGGGGAAAGCTTTCTTT. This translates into CASSLGSGGKAFF. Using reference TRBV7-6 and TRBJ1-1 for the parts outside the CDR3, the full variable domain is GAGVSQSPRYKVTKRGQDVALRCDPISGHVSLYWYRQALGQGPEFLTYFNYEAQQDKSGLPNDRFSAERPEGSISTLTIQRTEQRDSAMYRCASSLGSGGKAFFGQGTRLTVV.

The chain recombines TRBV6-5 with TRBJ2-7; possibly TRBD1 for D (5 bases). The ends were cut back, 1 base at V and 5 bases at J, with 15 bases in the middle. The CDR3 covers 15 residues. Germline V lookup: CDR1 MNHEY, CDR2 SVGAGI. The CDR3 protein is CASSYLGRGLDEQYF. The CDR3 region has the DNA TGTGCCAGCAGTTACTTGGGAAGGGGCCTTGACGAGCAGTACTTC.